A single sample is the source of the 19 T cell receptor beta chains below, sequenced in a study of blood T cell repertoires in COVID-19. Sequenced by immunoSEQ multiplex PCR; TCRdb stores in-frame clones only, minus some. The data contain 300,000 to 450,000 clones, about 90% of them singletons. Source material: PBMCs or T cells enriched from blood (not recorded which). These receptors were taken from a woman aged 30 to 39 who had been exposed to COVID-19.

The chain has TRBV18 and TRBJ2-7; D possibly corresponds to TRBD1 (6 bases). Trimming took off 0 bases at V and 0 bases at J, with 12 bases between the two ends. Germline loops: CDR1 KGHSH, CDR2 LQKENI. CDR3 length: 16 amino acids. The CDR3 spells CASSPPGRTVSYEQYF. The CDR3 nucleotides are TGTGCCAGCTCACCACCGGGTCGGACAGTCTCCTACGAGCAGTACTTC.

The gene calls are TRBV25-1 and TRBJ1-4; 9 positions agree with TRBD1. The germline V gene has CDR1 MGHDK and CDR2 SYGVNS. CDR3 size: 14 residues. The ends lost 4 bases at V and 8 bases at J; junction bases unmatched: 5. The CDR3 nucleotides are TGTGCCAGCAGTGCGGGACAGGGAGGGGAAAAACTGTTTTTT. It specifies CASSAGQGGEKLFF. The entire variable domain, with the rest obtained from reference TRBV25-1 and TRBJ1-4, is as follows: EADIYQTPRYLVIGTGKKITLECSQTMGHDKMYWYQQDPGMELHLIHYSYGVNSTEKGDLSSESTVSRIRTEHFPLTLESARPSHTSQYLCASSAGQGGEKLFFGSGTQLSVL.

The V and J genes are TRBV7-2 and TRBJ1-6; 9 nucleotides agree with TRBD1. With V trimmed by 4 bases and J by 7 bases, 11 bases remained unmatched. Germline V gene sequence: CDR1 SGHTA, CDR2 FQGNSA. CDR3 length: 17 amino acids. CDR3 DNA: TGTGCCAGCAGCTCTCCACCGGGACAGGGAAGAAATTCACCCCTCCACTTT. Its protein is CASSSPPGQGRNSPLHF.

The rearrangement links TRBV5-1 to TRBJ2-7; TRBD1 aligns across 9 bases. The CDR3 consists of 15 residues. Trimming removed 1 base from V and 6 bases from J; junction bases left unmatched: 8. Germline V gene sequence: CDR1 SGHRS, CDR2 YFSETQ. DNA for the CDR3: TGCGCCAGCAGCTTGTCGGGGACAGGGACTGGCGAGCAGTACTTC. Translated, it gives CASSLSGTGTGEQYF. Filled out from reference TRBV5-1 and TRBJ2-7, the complete variable domain reads KAGVTQTPRYLIKTRGQQVTLSCSPISGHRSVSWYQQTPGQGLQFLFEYFSETQRNKGNFPGRFSGRQFSNSRSEMNVSTLELGDSALYLCASSLSGTGTGEQYFGPGTRLTVT.

The chain uses TRBV30 and TRBJ2-1; 14 positions agree with TRBD2. This CDR3 comprises 15 residues. Trimming took 4 bases from V and 10 from J; bases not matched to a gene: 9. Germline V lookup: CDR1 GTSNPN, CDR2 SVGIG (reference sequence). The DNA for the CDR3 is TGTGCCTGGACCGGGGGGACTAGCGGGAGAGAAGAGCAGTTCTTC. It yields the protein CAWTGGTSGREEQFF.

The chain joins TRBV5-3 to TRBJ1-2; D is undetermined. TRBV5-3 is an open reading frame, and its role is uncertain. The CDR3 is 14 amino acids. V shed 3 bases and J shed 10 bases, with 19 bases lying between them. CDR3 loop: CARSCAGSVEDYTF. As DNA, the CDR3 is TGTGCCAGAAGCTGTGCTGGGTCAGTGGAGGACTACACCTTC.

The chain employs TRBV2 and TRBJ1-1; tentatively, D is TRBD1 (6 bases). The CDR3 is 14 residues long. Germline values: CDR1 SNHLY, CDR2 FYNNEI. Trimming removed 8 bases at V and 1 base at J, with 14 bases between. The CDR3 sequence is CASVQDRSNTEAFF. CDR3 nucleotide sequence: TGTGCCAGCGTACAGGACAGATCGAACACTGAAGCTTTCTTT.

V and J are TRBV4-1 and TRBJ2-7; the D gene is possibly TRBD2 (5 bases). V shed 4 bases and J shed 3 bases, with 16 bases lying between them. The length of the CDR3 is 15 residues. Germline V lookup: CDR1 MGHRA, CDR2 YSYEKL. This CDR3 is CASSPQRGSHYEQYF. CDR3 bases: TGCGCCAGCAGCCCGCAACGGGGAAGCCACTACGAGCAGTACTTC.

Of note for this clone: The sample carries other DNA sequences with the same CDR3. CDR3 sequence: CASSQGQGGYNEQFF. The CDR3 region has the DNA TGTGCCAGCAGCCAAGGACAGGGCGGCTACAATGAGCAGTTCTTC. The chain employs TRBV3-1 (or the pseudogene TRBV3-2) and TRBJ2-1; 7 bases line up with TRBD1. Germline CDR1 is LGHDT and CDR2 is YNNKEL (reference sequence). Trimming at V came to 1 base and at J to 3 bases, leaving 3 bases not matched to a gene. This CDR3 has 15 amino acids.

The chain uses TRBV7-8 and TRBJ1-6, with D perhaps TRBD1 (5 bases). The CDR3 is 15 amino acids. The V and J ends lost 5 bases and 7 bases respectively, with 15 bases between them. Germline loops: CDR1 SGHVS, CDR2 FQNEAQ. CDR3 nucleotides: TGTGCCAGCAGCCGGGTCCAGGGAAAGAATTCACCCCTCCACTTT. Translation gives CASSRVQGKNSPLHF.

This rearrangement joins TRBV29-1 to TRBJ2-5; 9 bases fit TRBD1. Germline-derived CDR1 and CDR2 are SQVTM and ANQGSEA. V shed 6 bases, J shed 3 bases, and the junction held 5 bases outside the gene matches. The length of the CDR3 is 13 residues. CDR3 DNA sequence: TGCAGCGTGGACCGGACAGGGGAAGAGACCCAGTACTTC. Its protein product is CSVDRTGEETQYF.

CDR3 DNA: TGTGCCAGCAGGGGAGACCTAGCGGGCACATCCTACGAGCAGTACTTC. This sequence encodes CASRGDLAGTSYEQYF. The chain combines TRBV5-4 with TRBJ2-7, with 8 bases lining up with TRBD2. From germline, CDR1 is SGHNT and CDR2 YYREEE (reference sequence). V gave up 5 bases and J gave up 1 base; unmatched junction bases: 11. The CDR3 extends over 16 amino acids. Based on the CDR3 plus reference TRBV5-4 and TRBJ2-7, the full variable domain is ETGVTQSPTHLIKTRGQQVTLRCSSQSGHNTVSWYQQALGQGPQFIFQYYREEENGRGNFPPRFSGLQFPNYSSELNVNALELDDSALYLCASRGDLAGTSYEQYFGPGTRLTVT.

The rearrangement joins TRBV11-3 to TRBJ1-2; 8 bases agree with TRBD1. CDR1 SGHNT and CDR2 YENEEA come from the germline V gene. Trimming cost V 0 bases and J 0 bases; bases outside gene matches: 3. The CDR3 is made up of 16 amino acids. DNA of the CDR3: TGTGCCAGCAGCTTAGAACAGGGGGATCCTAACTATGGCTACACCTTC. It is translated as CASSLEQGDPNYGYTF.

The CDR3 nucleotides are TGTGCCAGCAGTCTGACTTCCGGGGAGCTGTTTTTT. Protein sequence: CASSLTSGELFF. The rearrangement links TRBV6-6 to TRBJ2-2; no reliable D call. Germline V gene data show CDR1 as MNHNY and CDR2 as SVGAGI (reference sequence). V lost 5 bases and J lost 6, with 7 bases in between. This CDR3 region has 12 residues.

The V call is TRBV9, the J call TRBJ2-7; 10 positions match TRBD1. CDR1 and CDR2 (germline): SGDLS, YYNGEE. Trimming removed 4 bases from V and 6 bases from J; junction bases left unmatched: 10. The CDR3 length is 15 residues. The CDR3 loop is CASSFTGTGALEQYF. The CDR3 DNA reads TGTGCCAGCAGCTTCACCGGGACAGGGGCTCTCGAGCAGTACTTC.

This clone was seen a few times. The V gene is TRBV18, the J gene TRBJ2-7; 9 bases are a match to TRBD1. The CDR3 covers 15 residues. Trimming removed 6 bases from V and 2 bases from J; junction bases left unmatched: 8. Germline V CDR1 and CDR2: KGHSH, LQKENI. The CDR3, as DNA: TGTGCCAGCTCCCTTACAGGGGGCGCCACCTACGAGCAGTACTTC. Protein: CASSLTGGATYEQYF.

V and J are TRBV11-3 and TRBJ2-5; 10 nucleotides align to TRBD1. The trim removed 8 bases at V and 13 bases at J, leaving 16 bases unmatched. Germline V gene lookup returns CDR1 SGHNT and CDR2 YENEEA. This CDR3 contains 14 residues. CDR3 loop: CASGQGGTSSPLYF. Here the CDR3 DNA reads TGTGCCAGCGGACAGGGGGGGACTTCTTCCCCATTGTACTTC.

The chain joins TRBV30 to TRBJ1-5; D unresolved. Germline assignment: CDR1 GTSNPN and CDR2 SVGIG (reference sequence). CDR3 length: 13 residues. V shed 2 bases and J shed 8 bases, with 13 bases lying between them. This CDR3 reads CAWSKIDGEPQHF. The CDR3 nucleotides read TGTGCCTGGAGTAAAATCGACGGGGAGCCCCAGCATTTT.

This clone was counted once. The chain carries TRBV28 and TRBJ1-2; D possibly corresponds to TRBD1 (6 bases). V lost 8 bases and J 3 bases, leaving 13 bases between the germline ends. CDR1 is MDHEN, CDR2 SYDVKM, per germline. CDR3 length: 13 residues. The CDR3 sequence is CASLAQGHYGYTF. The CDR3 DNA follows: TGTGCCAGCCTTGCACAGGGCCACTATGGCTACACCTTC.